One sample yielded the 22 T cell receptor beta chains listed below, sequenced in a study of blood T cell repertoires in COVID-19. TCRdb keeps only in-frame clones here, not all; method: immunoSEQ multiplex PCR. The sample carries around 190,000 clones, 80% to 90% recorded once. The sample taken for sequencing was peripheral blood. These receptors were taken from a man between 18 and 35 years old who had recovered from COVID-19.

The chain has TRBV27 and TRBJ1-5, with a possible D match to TRBD1 (5 bases). The V gene lost 3 bases and the J gene lost 6 bases, with 15 bases spanning the gap. There are 15 residues in the CDR3. Germline CDR1 is MNHEY and CDR2 is SMNVEV (reference sequence). The CDR3: CASSLNAGRGQPQHF. Written as DNA, the CDR3 is TGTGCCAGCAGTTTGAACGCGGGGCGCGGTCAGCCCCAGCATTTT.

The gene calls are TRBV11-3 and TRBJ2-3, with D perhaps TRBD1 (6 bases). V was trimmed by 5 bases and J by 0 bases, leaving 9 bases between them. Germline lookup yields CDR1 SGHNT and CDR2 YENEEA. This CDR3 comprises 14 residues. CDR3 in DNA: TGTGCCAGCAGCCGTGGACAGAGCACAGATACGCAGTATTTT. Its protein is CASSRGQSTDTQYF.

The chain combines TRBV5-1 with TRBJ1-3; D uncertain. Germline CDR1 is SGHRS and CDR2 is YFSETQ. The V and J ends lost 7 bases and 0 bases respectively, with 17 bases between them. The CDR3 contains 16 residues. CDR3 residues: CASHAGPGISGNTIYF. The CDR3 region has the DNA TGCGCCAGCCACGCCGGCCCAGGCATCTCTGGAAACACCATATATTTT.

V is TRBV18 and J is TRBJ1-1; possibly TRBD1 for D (5 bases). The CDR3 contains 13 residues. Looked up from germline, CDR1 is KGHSH and CDR2 is LQKENI. The V end was cut by 2 bases, the J end by 7 bases, with 11 bases between. The CDR3 DNA reads TGTGCCAGCTCACCAGGGGGGATCGGTGAAGCTTTCTTT. Translation: CASSPGGIGEAFF.

This clone occurred once. V usage is TRBV18 and J usage is TRBJ2-4; 9 bases are shared with TRBD1. CDR1 and CDR2 from the germline V gene are KGHSH and LQKENI. The CDR3 consists of 15 residues. The trim removed 6 bases at V and 4 bases at J, leaving 7 bases unmatched. The CDR3 nucleotides are TGTGCCAGCTCGCCCGGGACAGGGAGGAAAAACATTCAGTACTTC. This gives the protein CASSPGTGRKNIQYF.

The chain employs TRBV19 and TRBJ2-4, with TRBD2 identical over 9 bases. CDR3 length: 15 amino acids. Losses at the gene ends were 5 bases for V and 8 bases for J; bases not matched to a gene: 10. CDR1 and CDR2 (germline): LNHDA, SQIVND (reference sequence). CDR3 region: CASSSPWAGGDIQYF. CDR3 DNA sequence: TGTGCCAGTAGTTCCCCGTGGGCGGGGGGGGACATTCAGTACTTC.

With regard to this clone: One end of the junction fails to match germline, which may point to a read error. This chain connects TRBV7-7 to TRBJ2-5, with TRBD2 as a possible D gene (6 bases). In germline, CDR1 is SSHAT, CDR2 FNYEAQ (reference sequence). CDR3 length: 14 amino acids. CDR3 protein: CASSLNWGRETQYF. In DNA, the CDR3 is TGTGCTAGCAGCTTAAATTGGGGGAGGGAGACCCAGTACTTC.

This sequence joins TRBV12-3 or TRBV12-4 and TRBJ2-5; tentatively, D is TRBD1 (5 bases). The ends were cut back, 8 bases at V and 5 bases at J, with 12 bases in the middle. This CDR3 has 12 amino acids. The CDR3 protein is CASGTGRETQYF. The CDR3 DNA follows: TGTGCCAGCGGTACAGGCAGGGAGACCCAGTACTTC.

The table lists this clone with a count of one. The rearrangement links TRBV9 to TRBJ2-7; 12 bases are shared with TRBD2. The germline V gene encodes CDR1 SGDLS and CDR2 YYNGEE. V lost 4 bases and J lost 4; bases outside the gene matches: 6. CDR3 length: 15 amino acids. This CDR3 reads CASSLRTSGEYEQYF. The CDR3 nucleotides read TGTGCCAGCAGCCTCCGGACTAGCGGGGAATACGAGCAGTACTTC.

The J gene is TRBJ1-2, the V gene TRBV18; D ambiguous. Germline values: CDR1 KGHSH, CDR2 LQKENI. The CDR3 is 15 amino acids. V was shortened by 3 bases and J by 0 bases, with 11 bases between the two germline ends. The DNA of the CDR3 is TGTGCCAGCTCACCCCAGGCCAACACTAACTATGGCTACACCTTC. It translates to CASSPQANTNYGYTF.

The chain combines TRBV5-4 with TRBJ2-5; D gene unclear. Per the germline V gene, CDR1 is SGHNT and CDR2 is YYREEE (reference sequence). V was cut by 4 bases and J by 1 base, with 14 bases left in between. There are 15 residues in the CDR3. The CDR3 loop is CASSPDQAIQETQYF. In DNA, the CDR3 is TGTGCCAGCAGCCCCGACCAAGCGATCCAAGAGACCCAGTACTTC.

The chain has TRBV9 and TRBJ2-7, with D possibly TRBD2 on 6 matching bases. Trimming removed 0 bases from V and 3 bases from J, with 10 bases in between. This CDR3 spans 14 amino acids. CDR1 is SGDLS, CDR2 YYNGEE, per germline. The CDR3 nucleotides read TGTGCCAGCAGCGTAGCCCTCGGGAGCTACGAGCAGTACTTC. It is translated as CASSVALGSYEQYF. Drawing the rest from reference TRBV9 and TRBJ2-7, the complete variable domain is DSGVTQTPKHLITATGQRVTLRCSPRSGDLSVYWYQQSLDQGLQFLIQYYNGEERAKGNILERFSAQQFPDLHSELNLSSLELGDSALYFCASSVALGSYEQYFGPGTRLTVT.

The chain is built from TRBV4-2 and TRBJ2-6; D is perhaps TRBD1 (6 bases). Germline V gene data show CDR1 as LGHNA and CDR2 as YNFKEQ. The V gene lost 1 base and the J gene lost 0 bases, with 10 bases spanning the gap. CDR3 size: 17 residues. The CDR3 DNA follows: TGTGCCAGCAGCCAAGGACAGGACCACTCTGGGGCCAACGTCCTGACTTTC. Translating it yields CASSQGQDHSGANVLTF.

The chain joins TRBV18 to TRBJ2-5, with TRBD1 matching 8 bases. CDR1 and CDR2 from the germline V gene are KGHSH and LQKENI. CDR3 length: 17 amino acids. The trim removed 1 base at V and 2 bases at J, leaving 9 bases unmatched. The CDR3 region is CASSPRGQGRLQETQYF. The CDR3, as DNA: TGTGCCAGCTCACCACGCGGACAGGGACGACTTCAAGAGACCCAGTACTTC. Combining the CDR3 with reference TRBV18 and TRBJ2-5 gives the whole variable domain NAGVMQNPRHLVRRRGQEARLRCSPMKGHSHVYWYRQLPEEGLKFMVYLQKENIIDESGMPKERFSAEFPKEGPSILRIQQVVRGDSAAYFCASSPRGQGRLQETQYFGPGTRLLVL.

The chain uses TRBV5-1 and TRBJ2-2, with 9 bases identical to TRBD2. V shed 4 bases, J shed 5 bases, and the junction held 6 bases outside the gene matches. Germline V gives CDR1 SGHRS, CDR2 YFSETQ. The CDR3 sequence is 15 residues long. The CDR3 DNA reads as TGCGCCAGCAGCGTGGGACTAGCCGGTACCGGGGAGCTGTTTTTT. Translation gives CASSVGLAGTGELFF.

J is TRBJ2-1 and V is TRBV25-1; D is perhaps TRBD2 (6 bases). Per germline, CDR1 MGHDK and CDR2 SYGVNS. Trimming pared 4 bases from V and 10 bases from J, leaving 11 bases between. The CDR3 consists of 12 residues. Written as DNA, the CDR3 is TGTGCCAGCAGTGTCACTAGCTTCGAGCAGTTCTTC. Protein: CASSVTSFEQFF. Drawing the rest from reference TRBV25-1 and TRBJ2-1, the complete variable domain is EADIYQTPRYLVIGTGKKITLECSQTMGHDKMYWYQQDPGMELHLIHYSYGVNSTEKGDLSSESTVSRIRTEHFPLTLESARPSHTSQYLCASSVTSFEQFFGPGTRLTVL.

The chain joins TRBV18 to TRBJ1-1; possibly TRBD1 for D (5 bases). CDR3 length equals 14 residues. V lost 3 bases and J 4 bases, leaving 12 bases between the germline ends. Germline values: CDR1 KGHSH, CDR2 LQKENI. In DNA, the CDR3 is TGTGCCAGCTCACCCCGGGGGGAGACCACTGAAGCTTTCTTT. Its translation is CASSPRGETTEAFF.

This clone was found many times. The J gene is TRBJ2-5, the V gene TRBV2; D is perhaps TRBD1 (6 bases). Germline loops: CDR1 SNHLY, CDR2 FYNNEI. The CDR3 contains 9 residues. CDR3 DNA sequence: TGTGCGACAGGAGAGACCCAGTACTTC. Translating gives CATGETQYF.

This clone is a singleton in its sample. The chain combines TRBV4-2 with TRBJ2-7; possible D gene TRBD2, 6 bases. There are 15 residues in the CDR3. V shed 0 bases and J shed 4 bases, with 13 bases lying between them. Germline V lookup: CDR1 LGHNA, CDR2 YNFKEQ. DNA for the CDR3: TGTGCCAGCAGCCAAGATCGGCGGGAACGTTACGAGCAGTACTTC. Protein sequence: CASSQDRRERYEQYF.

The V and J genes are TRBV7-3 and TRBJ2-1, with 9 bases fitting TRBD2. J gave up 6 bases and V 3 bases, and 9 bases lay outside the gene matches. The germline V gene encodes CDR1 SGHTA and CDR2 FQGTGA. The CDR3 loop spans 16 amino acids. Here the CDR3 reads CASSFLAGSPFNEQFF. In nucleotides, the CDR3 is TGTGCCAGCAGCTTTCTAGCGGGATCCCCCTTCAATGAGCAGTTCTTC.

The chain uses TRBV28 and TRBJ1-4; 8 nucleotides line up with TRBD1. This CDR3 is built from 14 residues. In germline, CDR1 is MDHEN, CDR2 SYDVKM. V gave up 4 bases and J gave up 5 bases; unmatched junction bases: 3. The CDR3 loop is CASSSDRVNEKLFF. The CDR3 nucleotides are TGTGCCAGCAGTTCGGACAGGGTGAATGAAAAACTGTTTTTT.

The chain's CDR3 is CASSPQRAEAFF. The DNA for the CDR3 is TGTGCCAGCAGCCCCCAGCGGGCTGAAGCTTTCTTT. The chain employs TRBV3-1 (or the pseudogene TRBV3-2) and TRBJ1-1, with D unresolved. Germline V gene lookup returns CDR1 LGHDT and CDR2 YNNKEL (reference sequence). There are 12 residues in the CDR3. Trimming removed 4 bases from V and 6 bases from J, with 9 bases in between.